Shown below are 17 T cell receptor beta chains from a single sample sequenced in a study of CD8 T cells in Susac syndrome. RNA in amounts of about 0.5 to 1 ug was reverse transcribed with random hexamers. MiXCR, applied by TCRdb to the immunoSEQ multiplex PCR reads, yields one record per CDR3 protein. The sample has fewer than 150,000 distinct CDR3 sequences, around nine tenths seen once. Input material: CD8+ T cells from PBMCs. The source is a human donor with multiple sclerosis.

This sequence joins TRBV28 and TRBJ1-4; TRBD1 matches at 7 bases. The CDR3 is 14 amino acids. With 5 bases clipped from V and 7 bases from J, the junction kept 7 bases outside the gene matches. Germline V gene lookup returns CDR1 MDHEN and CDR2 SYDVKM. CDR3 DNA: TGTGCCAGCAGTCCGCGGACAGGAGGTGAAAAACTGTTTTTT. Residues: CASSPRTGGEKLFF.

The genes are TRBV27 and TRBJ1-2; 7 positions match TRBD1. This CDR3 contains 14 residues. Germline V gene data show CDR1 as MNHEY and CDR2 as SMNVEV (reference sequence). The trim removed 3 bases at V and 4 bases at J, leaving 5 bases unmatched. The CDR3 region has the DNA TGTGCCAGCAGTTTCGGACAGGAGTCCTATGGCTACACCTTC. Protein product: CASSFGQESYGYTF.

The CDR3 DNA reads TGTGCCAGCAGTTACGAGGTAGCCGAGACCCAGTACTTC. Encoded protein: CASSYEVAETQYF. The chain couples TRBV6-6 to TRBJ2-5; D not certain. Germline CDR1 is MNHNY and CDR2 is SVGAGI (reference sequence). Trimming took off 2 bases at V and 5 bases at J, with 9 bases between the two ends. This CDR3 contains 13 residues.

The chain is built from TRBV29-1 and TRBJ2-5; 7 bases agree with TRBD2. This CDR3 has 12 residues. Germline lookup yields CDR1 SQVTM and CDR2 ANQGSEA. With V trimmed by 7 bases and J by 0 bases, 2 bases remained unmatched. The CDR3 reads CSGTSDQETQYF. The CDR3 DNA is TGCAGCGGTACTAGCGACCAAGAGACCCAGTACTTC.

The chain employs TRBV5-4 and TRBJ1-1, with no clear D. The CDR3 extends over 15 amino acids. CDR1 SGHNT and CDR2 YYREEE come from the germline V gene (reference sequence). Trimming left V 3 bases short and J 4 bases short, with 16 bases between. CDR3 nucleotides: TGTGCCAGCAGCTCCTTCGGTTCCGCCGCCACTGAAGCTTTCTTT. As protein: CASSSFGSAATEAFF.

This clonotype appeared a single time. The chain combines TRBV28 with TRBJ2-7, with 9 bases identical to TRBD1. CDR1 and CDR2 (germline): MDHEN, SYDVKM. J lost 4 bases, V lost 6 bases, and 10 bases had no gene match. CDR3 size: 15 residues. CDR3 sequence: CASRPTGGWSYEQYF. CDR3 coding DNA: TGTGCCAGCAGACCTACAGGGGGCTGGTCGTACGAGCAGTACTTC.

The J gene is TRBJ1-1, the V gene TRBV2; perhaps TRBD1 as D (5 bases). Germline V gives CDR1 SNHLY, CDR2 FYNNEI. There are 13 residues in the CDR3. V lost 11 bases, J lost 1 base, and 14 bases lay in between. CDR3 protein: CASRGTQNTEAFF. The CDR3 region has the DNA TGTGCCTCCCGGGGGACCCAGAACACTGAAGCTTTCTTT.

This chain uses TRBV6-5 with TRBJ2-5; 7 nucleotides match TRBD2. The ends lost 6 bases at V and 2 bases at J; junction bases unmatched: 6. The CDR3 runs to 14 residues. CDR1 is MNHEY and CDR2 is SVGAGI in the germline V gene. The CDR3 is CASRFGGGQETQYF. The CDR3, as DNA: TGTGCCAGCAGGTTTGGGGGAGGGCAAGAGACCCAGTACTTC.

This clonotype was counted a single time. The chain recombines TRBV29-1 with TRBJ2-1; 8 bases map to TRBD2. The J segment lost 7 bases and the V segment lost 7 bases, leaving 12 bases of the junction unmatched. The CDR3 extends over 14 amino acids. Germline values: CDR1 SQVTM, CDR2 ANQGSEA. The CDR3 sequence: CSGTGLAASNEQFF. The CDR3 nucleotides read TGCAGCGGGACCGGACTAGCTGCCTCTAATGAGCAGTTCTTC.

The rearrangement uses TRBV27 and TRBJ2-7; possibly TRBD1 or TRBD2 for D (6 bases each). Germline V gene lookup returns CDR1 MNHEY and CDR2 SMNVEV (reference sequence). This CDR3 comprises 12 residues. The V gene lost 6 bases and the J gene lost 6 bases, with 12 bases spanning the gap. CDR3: CASSPRGVEQYF. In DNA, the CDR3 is TGTGCCAGCAGCCCTAGGGGGGTCGAGCAGTACTTC.

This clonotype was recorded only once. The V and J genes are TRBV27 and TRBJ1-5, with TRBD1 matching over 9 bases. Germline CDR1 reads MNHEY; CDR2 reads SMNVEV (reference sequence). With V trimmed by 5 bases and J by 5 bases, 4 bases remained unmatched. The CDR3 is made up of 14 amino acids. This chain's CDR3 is CASSGGQGYQPQHF. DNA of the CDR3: TGTGCCAGCAGTGGGGGACAGGGCTATCAGCCCCAGCATTTT.

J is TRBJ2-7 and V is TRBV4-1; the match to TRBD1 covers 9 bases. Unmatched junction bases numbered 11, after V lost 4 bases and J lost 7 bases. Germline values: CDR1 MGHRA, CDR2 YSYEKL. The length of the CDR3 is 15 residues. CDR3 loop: CASSPRTGDFHEQYF. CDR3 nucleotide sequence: TGCGCCAGCAGCCCCCGGACAGGGGACTTTCATGAGCAGTACTTC.

The chain's CDR3 is CASSLGREYEQYF. The DNA of the CDR3 is TGTGCCAGCAGTTTGGGCAGGGAGTACGAGCAGTACTTC. The chain carries TRBV27 and TRBJ2-7; D tentatively fits TRBD1 or TRBD2 (5 bases each). The CDR3 runs to 13 residues. Deletions cut 3 bases from V and 4 bases from J, with 10 bases between. Germline CDR1 and CDR2: MNHEY and SMNVEV (reference sequence).

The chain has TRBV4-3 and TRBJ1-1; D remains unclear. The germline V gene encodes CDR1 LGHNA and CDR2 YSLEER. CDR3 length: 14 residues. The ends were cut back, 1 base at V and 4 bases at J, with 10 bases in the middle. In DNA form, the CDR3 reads TGCGCCAGCAGCCAAGGTTCAGGTAGCACTGAAGCTTTCTTT. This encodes CASSQGSGSTEAFF.

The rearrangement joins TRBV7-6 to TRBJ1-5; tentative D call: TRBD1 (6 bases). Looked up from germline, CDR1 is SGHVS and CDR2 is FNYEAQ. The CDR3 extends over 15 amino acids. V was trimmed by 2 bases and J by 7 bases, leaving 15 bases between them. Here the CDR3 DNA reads TGTGCCAGCAGCTTAAGGGGGGGGAGTAGGCAGCCCCAGCATTTT. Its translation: CASSLRGGSRQPQHF.

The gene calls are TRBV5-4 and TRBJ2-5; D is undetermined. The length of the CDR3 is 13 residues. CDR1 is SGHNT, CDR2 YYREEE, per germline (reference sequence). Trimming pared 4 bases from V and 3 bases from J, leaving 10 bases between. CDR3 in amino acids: CASSPQEEETQYF. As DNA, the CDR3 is TGTGCCAGCAGCCCCCAAGAGGAAGAGACCCAGTACTTC.

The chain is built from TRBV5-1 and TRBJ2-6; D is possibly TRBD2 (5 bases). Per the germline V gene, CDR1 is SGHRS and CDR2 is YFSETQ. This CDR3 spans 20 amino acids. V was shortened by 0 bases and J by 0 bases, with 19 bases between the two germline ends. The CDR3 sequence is CASSLVLAQGVASGANVLTF. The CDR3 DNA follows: TGCGCCAGCAGCTTGGTGCTAGCCCAAGGCGTTGCCTCTGGGGCCAACGTCCTGACTTTC.